This is a list of T cell receptor beta chains from one sample in a study of blood T cell repertoires in COVID-19. The repertoire was sequenced with immunoSEQ multiplex PCR; TCRdb's copy has only in-frame clones and lacks some. Of about 270,000 clones in the sample, about 76% were seen once. The sequenced material came from peripheral blood. These receptors were taken from a woman aged 60 to 75 with active or convalescent COVID-19. CDR3s include the opening cysteine and the closing phenylalanine or tryptophan. A D gene is named only where the DNA matches it firmly. Size tells how often a clone was seen (once, few, many) or the class of an expanded clone, and some rows leave it out.

CDR3: CASSSSGTSQETQYF
DNA: TGTGCCAGCAGCTCCTCCGGGACAAGCCAAGAGACCCAGTACTTC
V: TRBV7-3
size: once
J: TRBJ2-5
D: .
length: 15

CDR3: CASSLGGRNQPQHF
DNA: TGTGCCAGCAGCTTAGGGGGTAGGAATCAGCCCCAGCATTTT
V: TRBV5-4
size: .
J: TRBJ1-5
D: .
length: 14

CDR3: CASSLTAGEKLFF
DNA: TGTGCCAGCAGCTTAACTGCAGGGGAAAAACTGTTTTTT
V: TRBV7-9
size: .
J: TRBJ1-4
D: .
length: 13

CDR3: CASSQRGDPTDTQYF
DNA: TGTGCCAGCAGCCAACGCGGGGATCCCACAGATACGCAGTATTTT
V: TRBV3-1/TRBV3-2
size: .
J: TRBJ2-3
D: .
length: 15

CDR3: CSANDRGYGYTF
DNA: TGCAGTGCTAATGACAGGGGTTATGGCTACACCTTC
V: TRBV20-1
size: .
J: TRBJ1-2
D: TRBD1
length: 12

CDR3: CASSWLAGRNEQFF
DNA: TGTGCCAGCAGTTGGTTAGCGGGGAGGAATGAGCAGTTCTTC
V: TRBV27
size: few
J: TRBJ2-1
D: TRBD2
length: 14

CDR3: CASSLELAGDNEQFF
DNA: TGTGCCAGCAGCTTAGAGCTAGCGGGGGACAATGAGCAGTTCTTC
V: TRBV11-2
size: few
J: TRBJ2-1
D: TRBD2
length: 15

CDR3: CASSIDRPGRAYNEQFF
DNA: TGTGCCAGTAGTATAGATCGCCCGGGCAGGGCCTACAATGAGCAGTTCTTC
V: TRBV19
size: .
J: TRBJ2-1
D: .
length: 17

CDR3: CASSPEGYGYGYTF
DNA: TGCGCCAGCAGCCCGGAGGGGTATGGCTATGGCTACACCTTC
V: TRBV5-1
size: .
J: TRBJ1-2
D: .
length: 14

CDR3: CAIRDRGPGNSPLHF
DNA: TGTGCCATCAGGGACAGGGGGCCTGGTAATTCACCCCTCCACTTT
V: TRBV10-3
size: .
J: TRBJ1-6
D: TRBD1
length: 15

CDR3: CASSLVAGNQPQHF
DNA: TGTGCCAGCAGCTTAGTCGCCGGGAATCAGCCCCAGCATTTT
V: TRBV7-2
size: .
J: TRBJ1-5
D: .
length: 14

CDR3: CASSPQTGNVGEYEQYF
DNA: TGTGCCAGCAGCCCTCAGACAGGGAATGTCGGCGAGTACGAGCAGTACTTC
V: TRBV7-2
size: .
J: TRBJ2-7
D: TRBD1
length: 17

CDR3: CASSLLTDNQPQHF
DNA: TGTGCCAGCAGCTTACTGACAGACAATCAGCCCCAGCATTTT
V: TRBV7-9
size: .
J: TRBJ1-5
D: .
length: 14

CDR3: CASSRRGGGPHGYTF
DNA: TGCGCCAGCAGCCGGCGGGGCGGGGGCCCGCATGGCTACACCTTC
V: TRBV4-1
size: .
J: TRBJ1-2
D: .
length: 15

CDR3: CASSSITNEKLFF
DNA: TGTGCCAGCAGCTCTATAACTAATGAAAAACTGTTTTTT
V: TRBV7-2
size: .
J: TRBJ1-4
D: .
length: 13

CDR3: CASSQGWEWGRKAPLHF
DNA: TGCGCCAGCAGCCAAGGGTGGGAGTGGGGAAGGAAGGCACCCCTCCACTTT
V: TRBV4-1
size: .
J: TRBJ1-6
D: .
length: 17

CDR3: CASSVNPGNEAFF
DNA: TGTGCCAGCAGCGTCAACCCGGGGAATGAAGCTTTCTTT
V: TRBV27
size: .
J: TRBJ1-1
D: .
length: 13

CDR3: CASSPPGQNEQYF
DNA: TGCGCCAGCAGTCCCCCTGGTCAGAACGAGCAGTACTTC
V: TRBV23-1
size: .
J: TRBJ2-7
D: .
length: 13

CDR3: CASSGRGEGSGYTF
DNA: TGTGCCAGTAGTGGCAGGGGGGAAGGCTCCGGCTACACCTTC
V: TRBV19
size: .
J: TRBJ1-2
D: TRBD1
length: 14

CDR3: CASSPPGTGGYGYTF
DNA: TGTGCCAGCAGCCCGCCGGGGACAGGGGGCTATGGCTACACCTTC
V: TRBV7-9
size: .
J: TRBJ1-2
D: TRBD1
length: 15

CDR3: CASSPKGVNTEAFF
DNA: TGTGCCAGCAGTCCCAAGGGGGTGAACACTGAAGCTTTCTTT
V: TRBV6-2/TRBV6-3
size: .
J: TRBJ1-1
D: .
length: 14

CDR3: CASSARGLGNTIYF
DNA: TGTGCCAGCAGCGCCAGGGGGCTCGGAAACACCATATATTTT
V: TRBV9
size: .
J: TRBJ1-3
D: TRBD1
length: 14

CDR3: CASSLRRGGTDTQYF
DNA: TGTGCCAGCAGCTTAAGGCGGGGTGGGACAGATACGCAGTATTTT
V: TRBV7-2
size: .
J: TRBJ2-3
D: .
length: 15

CDR3: CASSATYEQYF
DNA: TGTGCCAGCAGTGCGACCTACGAGCAGTACTTC
V: TRBV5-6
size: .
J: TRBJ2-7
D: .
length: 11

CDR3: CASSLNDRQYF
DNA: TGTGCCAGCAGCTTAAATGACAGACAGTACTTC
V: TRBV7-6
size: .
J: TRBJ2-7
D: .
length: 11

CDR3: CASSLARYNEQFF
DNA: TGTGCCAGCAGTTTAGCGCGGTACAATGAGCAGTTCTTC
V: TRBV12-3/TRBV12-4
size: .
J: TRBJ2-1
D: .
length: 13

CDR3: CASSLAGQRNTEAFF
DNA: TGCGCCAGCAGCTTGGCGGGACAGAGGAACACTGAAGCTTTCTTT
V: TRBV5-1
size: .
J: TRBJ1-1
D: TRBD1
length: 15

CDR3: CASSPLTGFNYGYTF
DNA: TGTGCCAGCAGTCCACTAACAGGTTTTAACTATGGCTACACCTTC
V: TRBV25-1
size: .
J: TRBJ1-2
D: .
length: 15

CDR3: CASSQDYTGAFYGYTF
DNA: TGCGCCAGCAGCCAAGACTACACAGGGGCCTTCTATGGCTACACCTTC
V: TRBV4-3
size: .
J: TRBJ1-2
D: TRBD1
length: 16

CDR3: CASTRRDRDGYTF
DNA: TGTGCCAGCACCCGCCGGGACAGGGATGGCTACACCTTC
V: TRBV12-3/TRBV12-4
size: few
J: TRBJ1-2
D: TRBD1
length: 13

CDR3: CASSLTGNNSPLHF
DNA: TGTGCCAGCAGCTTGACAGGGAATAATTCACCCCTCCACTTT
V: TRBV7-3
size: .
J: TRBJ1-6
D: TRBD1
length: 14

CDR3: CASSIMGRGNEKLFF
DNA: TGTGCCAGTAGTATAATGGGAAGGGGGAACGAAAAACTGTTTTTT
V: TRBV19
size: .
J: TRBJ1-4
D: .
length: 15

CDR3: CASSIGWWGKTGKNTGELFF
DNA: TGTGCCAGTAGTATAGGGTGGTGGGGAAAAACAGGGAAGAACACCGGGGAGCTGTTTTTT
V: TRBV19
size: .
J: TRBJ2-2
D: .
length: 20

CDR3: CASSPGQGGNTQYF
DNA: TGTGCCAGCAGCCCGGGACAGGGGGGAAATACGCAGTATTTT
V: TRBV14
size: once
J: TRBJ2-3
D: TRBD1
length: 14

CDR3: CASSSQGLAEAFF
DNA: TGTGCCAGTAGTTCACAGGGTCTCGCTGAAGCTTTCTTT
V: TRBV19
size: .
J: TRBJ1-1
D: .
length: 13

CDR3: CASSPRGETQYF
DNA: TGTGCCAGCTCACCCAGAGGAGAGACCCAGTACTTC
V: TRBV18
size: .
J: TRBJ2-5
D: .
length: 12

CDR3: CASRLDRGGEKLFF
DNA: TGTGCCAGCAGGCTCGACAGGGGAGGTGAAAAACTGTTTTTT
V: TRBV5-8
size: .
J: TRBJ1-4
D: TRBD1
length: 14

CDR3: CARSLGASSSGNTIYF
DNA: TGTGCCAGAAGCTTAGGGGCCTCCTCCTCTGGAAACACCATATATTTT
V: TRBV7-5
size: .
J: TRBJ1-3
D: .
length: 16

CDR3: CASSYVAVNTEAFF
DNA: TGTGCCAGCAGCTACGTCGCGGTGAACACTGAAGCTTTCTTT
V: TRBV7-9
size: .
J: TRBJ1-1
D: .
length: 14

CDR3: CASSSGRRDNYEQYF
DNA: TGTGCCAGCAGCTCCGGGCGCCGGGACAACTACGAGCAGTACTTC
V: TRBV7-2
size: .
J: TRBJ2-7
D: .
length: 15

CDR3: CASGSGGWGAFF
DNA: TGTGCCAGCGGATCAGGGGGCTGGGGGGCTTTCTTT
V: TRBV5-6
size: .
J: TRBJ1-1
D: TRBD1
length: 12

CDR3: CATSRDALTNYEQYF
DNA: TGTGCCACCAGCAGAGACGCACTAACGAACTACGAGCAGTACTTC
V: TRBV15
size: .
J: TRBJ2-7
D: .
length: 15

CDR3: CSVVDRGRTGELFF
DNA: TGCAGCGTTGTGGACAGGGGGCGAACCGGGGAGCTGTTTTTT
V: TRBV29-1
size: .
J: TRBJ2-2
D: TRBD1
length: 14

CDR3: CASSPQGGFTGELFF
DNA: TGTGCCAGCTCCCCACAGGGAGGTTTCACCGGGGAGCTGTTTTTT
V: TRBV18
size: .
J: TRBJ2-2
D: .
length: 15

CDR3: CASQQWGVAGGDEQYF
DNA: TGTGCCAGCCAGCAATGGGGGGTGGCAGGGGGCGACGAGCAGTACTTC
V: TRBV27
size: once
J: TRBJ2-7
D: TRBD1
length: 16

CDR3: CASSLGQGRVANEKLFF
DNA: TGTGCCAGCAGCTTAGGACAGGGGAGGGTTGCTAATGAAAAACTGTTTTTT
V: TRBV7-6
size: .
J: TRBJ1-4
D: TRBD1
length: 17

CDR3: CASSESDREINEQFF
DNA: TGTGCCAGCAGTGAGTCAGACAGGGAAATCAATGAGCAGTTCTTC
V: TRBV6-4
size: .
J: TRBJ2-1
D: TRBD1
length: 15

CDR3: CASSRILGLNQETQYF
DNA: TGCGCCAGCAGCCGGATCCTGGGCCTAAATCAAGAGACCCAGTACTTC
V: TRBV4-1
size: many
J: TRBJ2-5
D: .
length: 16

CDR3: CASSFGGPNEKLFF
DNA: TGTGCCAGCAGTTTTGGAGGCCCTAATGAAAAACTGTTTTTT
V: TRBV28
size: few
J: TRBJ1-4
D: .
length: 14

CDR3: CASSSGTGANEQYF
DNA: TGTGCCAGCAGCTCGGGGACAGGGGCCAACGAGCAGTACTTC
V: TRBV7-3
size: .
J: TRBJ2-7
D: TRBD1
length: 14

CDR3: CATSRATGPYTDTQYF
DNA: TGTGCCACCAGCAGAGCCACAGGGCCTTACACAGATACGCAGTATTTT
V: TRBV15
size: few
J: TRBJ2-3
D: .
length: 16

CDR3: CASSLATGGNQPQHF
DNA: TGTGCCAGCAGCCTAGCGACAGGGGGGAATCAGCCCCAGCATTTT
V: TRBV3-1/TRBV3-2
size: .
J: TRBJ1-5
D: TRBD1
length: 15